These T cell receptor beta chains were read from a single sample in a study of shared clonotypes between healthy human individuals. Assay: immunoSEQ multiplex PCR; the TCRdb copy retains only in-frame clones and omits some. The profile shows about 510,000 clones, more than 65% of them singletons. Sequencing used PBMCs. The receptors originated from a woman in her thirties or forties in good health. Some clones in this sample may be carry-over from other donors' samples. Each CDR3 is given with its conserved first and last residue. The D gene is left open where the match is weak. The size entry is marked missing in some rows and otherwise reads once, few, many or a size class.

TRBJ1-2 NA once TRBV18 CASSPPRSFYGYTF TGTGCCAGCTCCCCCCCGCGGAGCTTTTATGGCTACACCTTC
TRBJ1-2 NA NA TRBV21-1 CASSNPMVGMGYGYTF TGTGCCAGCAGCAATCCTATGGTAGGGATGGGCTATGGCTACACCTTC
TRBJ2-5 TRBD2 NA TRBV7-7 CASSLGGGGETQYF TGTGCTAGCAGCTTGGGCGGGGGGGGAGAGACCCAGTACTTC
TRBJ2-1 NA NA TRBV10-3 CAIMDYNNEQFF TGTGCCATCATGGACTATAACAATGAGCAGTTCTTC
TRBJ2-1 NA NA TRBV6-6 CASRLPSTRVNEQFF TGTGCCAGCAGGTTACCTTCCACGAGGGTTAATGAGCAGTTCTTC
TRBJ2-1 TRBD2 once TRBV27 CASRLGSGRPFF TGTGCCAGCAGGCTGGGGAGCGGGAGACCGTTCTTC
TRBJ2-4 NA NA TRBV6-5 CASSYDGAGGKNIQYF TGTGCCAGCAGTTACGACGGGGCCGGGGGCAAAAACATTCAGTACTTC
TRBJ2-3 NA NA TRBV2 CASVPPGDTQYF TGTGCCAGCGTCCCTCCAGGAGATACGCAGTATTTT
TRBJ1-2 TRBD1 few TRBV7-9 CASSKGTEDGYTF TGTGCCAGCAGCAAGGGGACAGAGGATGGCTACACCTTC
TRBJ2-7 NA NA TRBV5-4 CASSATGNSYEQYF TGTGCCAGCAGCGCGACAGGAAACTCCTACGAGCAGTACTTC
TRBJ1-1 NA NA TRBV28 CASSQDLGTEAFF TGTGCCAGCAGCCAGGACCTGGGCACTGAAGCTTTCTTT
TRBJ1-2 TRBD1 NA TRBV18 CASSPATGRYGYTF TGTGCCAGCTCACCGGCGACAGGGCGATATGGCTACACCTTC
TRBJ2-5 NA NA TRBV28 CASSLVPGSGVETQYF TGTGCCAGCAGTTTGGTTCCCGGGAGCGGTGTAGAGACCCAGTACTTC
TRBJ2-1 NA NA TRBV10-3 CAITTAAINEQFF TGTGCCATCACAACAGCTGCCATTAATGAGCAGTTCTTC
TRBJ1-1 TRBD1 NA TRBV2 CASSESGTGRRGAEAFF TGTGCCAGCAGTGAATCAGGGACAGGGCGGAGGGGAGCTGAAGCTTTCTTT
TRBJ1-5 NA NA TRBV28 CAGTRDQSNQPQHF TGTGCCGGCACCCGGGACCAAAGCAATCAGCCCCAGCATTTT
TRBJ2-7 TRBD2 NA TRBV6-1 CASSGVGGRYRSEQYF TGTGCCAGCAGTGGGGTCGGGGGGAGATATCGGTCCGAGCAGTACTTC
TRBJ1-2 NA NA TRBV11-2 CASSLTEEGFGYTF TGTGCCAGCAGCTTAACTGAAGAAGGTTTTGGCTACACCTTC
TRBJ1-1 TRBD1 few TRBV10-3 CAISRQGDTLEAFF TGTGCCATCAGTCGACAGGGAGATACCCTTGAAGCTTTCTTT
TRBJ2-7 NA NA TRBV6-1 CASVGVSYEQYF TGTGCCAGCGTGGGGGTCTCCTACGAGCAGTACTTC
TRBJ1-1 NA NA TRBV6-5 CASGVMNTEAFF TGTGCCAGCGGCGTGATGAACACTGAAGCTTTCTTT
TRBJ1-2 NA NA TRBV29-1 CSVEEPQRFYGYTF TGCAGCGTTGAGGAACCTCAGCGGTTCTATGGCTACACCTTC
TRBJ1-1 NA NA TRBV5-8 CASSLEGSGTEAFF TGTGCCAGCAGCTTGGAAGGGTCGGGGACTGAAGCTTTCTTT
TRBJ2-2 TRBD1 NA TRBV2 CASSRGTGRTNTGELFF TGTGCCAGCAGTCGCGGGACAGGAAGAACGAACACCGGGGAGCTGTTTTTT
TRBJ2-3 TRBD1 NA TRBV7-9 CASSRLDRAYTDTQYF TGTGCCAGCAGCCGGTTGGACAGGGCCTACACAGATACGCAGTATTTT
TRBJ1-2 TRBD1 NA TRBV7-9 CASSLGTGESGYTF TGTGCCAGCAGCTTAGGGACAGGGGAAAGTGGCTACACCTTC
TRBJ1-5 NA once TRBV19 CARDPRNQPQHF TGTGCCAGAGACCCCCGCAATCAGCCCCAGCATTTT
TRBJ2-7 TRBD1 NA TRBV11-2 CASSPGQGYYEQYF TGTGCCAGCAGCCCGGGACAGGGATACTACGAGCAGTACTTC
TRBJ1-4 NA NA TRBV5-1 CASRDQGQNEKLFF TGCGCCAGCAGAGATCAAGGGCAGAATGAAAAACTGTTTTTT
TRBJ1-6 TRBD1 once TRBV5-4 CASRPGQGADSPLHF TGTGCCAGCAGACCCGGACAGGGTGCGGATTCACCCCTCCACTTT
TRBJ2-1 TRBD2 NA TRBV27 CASSLTSAYNEQFF TGTGCCAGCAGTTTGACTAGCGCATACAATGAGCAGTTCTTC
TRBJ2-2 TRBD1 NA TRBV7-3 CASSSRTGANTGELFF TGTGCCAGCAGCTCCAGGACAGGGGCGAACACCGGGGAGCTGTTTTTT